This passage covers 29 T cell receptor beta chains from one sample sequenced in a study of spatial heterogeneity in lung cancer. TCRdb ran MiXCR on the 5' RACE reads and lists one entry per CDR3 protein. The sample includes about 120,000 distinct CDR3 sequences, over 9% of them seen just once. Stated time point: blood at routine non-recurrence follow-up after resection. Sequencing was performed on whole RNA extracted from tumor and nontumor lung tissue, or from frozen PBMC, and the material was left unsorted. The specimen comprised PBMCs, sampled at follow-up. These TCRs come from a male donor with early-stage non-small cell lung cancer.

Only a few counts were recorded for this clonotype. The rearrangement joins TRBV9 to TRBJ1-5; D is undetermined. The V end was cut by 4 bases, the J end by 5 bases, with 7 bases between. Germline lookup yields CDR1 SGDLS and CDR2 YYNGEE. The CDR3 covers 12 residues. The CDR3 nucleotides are TGTGCCAGCAGCCCCCAGGATCAGCCCCAGCATTTT. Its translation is CASSPQDQPQHF. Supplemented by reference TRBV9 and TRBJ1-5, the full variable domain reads DSGVTQTPKHLITATGQRVTLRCSPRSGDLSVYWYQQSLDQGLQFLIQYYNGEERAKGNILERFSAQQFPDLHSELNLSSLELGDSALYFCASSPQDQPQHFGDGTRLSIL.

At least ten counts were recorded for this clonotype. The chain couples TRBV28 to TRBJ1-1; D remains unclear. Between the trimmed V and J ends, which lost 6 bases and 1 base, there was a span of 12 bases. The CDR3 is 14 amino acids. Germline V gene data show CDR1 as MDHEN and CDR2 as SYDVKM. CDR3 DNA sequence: TGTGCCAGCAGGCTCCCTGGGCCGAACACTGAAGCTTTCTTT. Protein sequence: CASRLPGPNTEAFF.

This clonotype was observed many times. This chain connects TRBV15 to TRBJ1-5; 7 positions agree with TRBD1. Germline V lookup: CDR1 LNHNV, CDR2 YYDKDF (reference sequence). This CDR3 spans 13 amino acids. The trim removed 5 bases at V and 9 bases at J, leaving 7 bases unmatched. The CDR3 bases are TGTGCCACCAGCTCACAGGGGCTCGGGCCCCAGCATTTT. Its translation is CATSSQGLGPQHF. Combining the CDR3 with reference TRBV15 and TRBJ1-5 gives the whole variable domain DAMVIQNPRYQVTQFGKPVTLSCSQTLNHNVMYWYQQKSSQAPKLLFHYYDKDFNNEADTPDNFQSRRPNTSFCFLDIRSPGLGDTAMYLCATSSQGLGPQHFGDGTRLSIL.

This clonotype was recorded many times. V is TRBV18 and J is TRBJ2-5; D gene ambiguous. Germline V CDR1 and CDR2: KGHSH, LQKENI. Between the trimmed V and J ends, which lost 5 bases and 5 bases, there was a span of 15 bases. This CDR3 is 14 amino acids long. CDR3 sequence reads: CASSTRPYGETQYF. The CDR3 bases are TGTGCCAGCTCAACACGGCCCTATGGGGAGACCCAGTACTTC.

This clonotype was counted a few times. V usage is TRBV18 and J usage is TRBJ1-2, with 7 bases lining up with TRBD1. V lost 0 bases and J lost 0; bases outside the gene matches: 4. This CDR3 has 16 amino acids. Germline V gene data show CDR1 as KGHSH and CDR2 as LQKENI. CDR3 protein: CASSPPNRGANYGYTF. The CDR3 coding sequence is TGTGCCAGCTCACCACCGAACAGGGGCGCTAACTATGGCTACACCTTC. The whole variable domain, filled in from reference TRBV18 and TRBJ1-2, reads NAGVMQNPRHLVRRRGQEARLRCSPMKGHSHVYWYRQLPEEGLKFMVYLQKENIIDESGMPKERFSAEFPKEGPSILRIQQVVRGDSAAYFCASSPPNRGANYGYTFGSGTRLTVV.

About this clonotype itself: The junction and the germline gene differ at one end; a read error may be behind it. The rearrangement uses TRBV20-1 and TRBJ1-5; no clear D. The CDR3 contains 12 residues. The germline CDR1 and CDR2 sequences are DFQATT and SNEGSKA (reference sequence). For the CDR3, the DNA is TGCAGTGCCGGAAACCCCCATCACCCCCAGCATTTT. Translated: CSAGNPHHPQHF.

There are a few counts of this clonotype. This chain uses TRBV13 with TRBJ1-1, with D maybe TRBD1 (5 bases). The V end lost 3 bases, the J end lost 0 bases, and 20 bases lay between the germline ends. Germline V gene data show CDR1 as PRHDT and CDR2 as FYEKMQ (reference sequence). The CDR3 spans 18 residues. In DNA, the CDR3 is TGTGCCAGCAGCTTCTCGAACCTACAGGTGCCCATGAACACTGAAGCTTTCTTT. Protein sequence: CASSFSNLQVPMNTEAFF.

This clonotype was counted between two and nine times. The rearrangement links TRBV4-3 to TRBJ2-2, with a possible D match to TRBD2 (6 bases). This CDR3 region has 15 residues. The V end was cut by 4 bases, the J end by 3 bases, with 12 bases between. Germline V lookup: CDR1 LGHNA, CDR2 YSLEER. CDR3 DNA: TGCGCCAGCAGCCCCGTGGAGGGTTACACCGGGGAGCTGTTTTTT. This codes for CASSPVEGYTGELFF.

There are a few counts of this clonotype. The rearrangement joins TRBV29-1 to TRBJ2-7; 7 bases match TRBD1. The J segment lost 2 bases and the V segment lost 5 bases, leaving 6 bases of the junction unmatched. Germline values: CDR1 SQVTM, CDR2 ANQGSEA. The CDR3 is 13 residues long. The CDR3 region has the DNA TGCAGCGTTAAGAGGGGGCCGACCTACGAGCAGTACTTC. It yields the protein CSVKRGPTYEQYF.

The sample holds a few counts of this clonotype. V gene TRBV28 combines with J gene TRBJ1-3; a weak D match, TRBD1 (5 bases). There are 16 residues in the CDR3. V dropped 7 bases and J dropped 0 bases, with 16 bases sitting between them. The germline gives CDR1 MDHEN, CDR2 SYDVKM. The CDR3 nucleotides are TGTGCCAGCACCCCGAATAGGGGTATCTCTGGAAACACCATATATTTT. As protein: CASTPNRGISGNTIYF.

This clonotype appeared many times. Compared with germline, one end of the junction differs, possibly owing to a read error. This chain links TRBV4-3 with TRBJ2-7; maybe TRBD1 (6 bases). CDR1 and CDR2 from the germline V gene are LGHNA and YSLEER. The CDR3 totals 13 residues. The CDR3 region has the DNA TGCGCCAGTAGCCGACAGGTATCCTACGAGCAGTACTTC. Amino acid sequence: CASSRQVSYEQYF.

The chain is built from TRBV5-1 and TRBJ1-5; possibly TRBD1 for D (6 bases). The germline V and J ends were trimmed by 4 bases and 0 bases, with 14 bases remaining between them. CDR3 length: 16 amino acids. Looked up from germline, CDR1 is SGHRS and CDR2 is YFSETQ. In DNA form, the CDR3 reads TGCGCCAGCAGCAACCGGGACATGCATAGCAATCAGCCCCAGCATTTT. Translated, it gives CASSNRDMHSNQPQHF. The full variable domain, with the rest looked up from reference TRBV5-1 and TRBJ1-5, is KAGVTQTPRYLIKTRGQQVTLSCSPISGHRSVSWYQQTPGQGLQFLFEYFSETQRNKGNFPGRFSGRQFSNSRSEMNVSTLELGDSALYLCASSNRDMHSNQPQHFGDGTRLSIL.

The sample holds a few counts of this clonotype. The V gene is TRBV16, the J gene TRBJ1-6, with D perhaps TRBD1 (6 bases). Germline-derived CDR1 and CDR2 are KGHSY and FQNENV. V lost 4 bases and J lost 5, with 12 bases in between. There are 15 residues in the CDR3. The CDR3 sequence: CASSRPGVDNSPLHF. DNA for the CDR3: TGTGCCAGCAGCCGGCCAGGGGTTGATAATTCACCCCTCCACTTT.

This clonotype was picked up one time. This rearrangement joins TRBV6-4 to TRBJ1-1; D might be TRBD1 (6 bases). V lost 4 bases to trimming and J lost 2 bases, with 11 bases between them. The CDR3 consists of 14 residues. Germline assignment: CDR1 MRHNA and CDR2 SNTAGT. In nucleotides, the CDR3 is TGTGCCAGCAGTGCCACCGGGACAAACACTGAAGCTTTCTTT. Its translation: CASSATGTNTEAFF.

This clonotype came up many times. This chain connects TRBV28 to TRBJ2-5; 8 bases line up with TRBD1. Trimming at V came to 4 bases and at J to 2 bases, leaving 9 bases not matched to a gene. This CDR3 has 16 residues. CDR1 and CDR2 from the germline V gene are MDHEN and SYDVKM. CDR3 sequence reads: CASSYRAGGRQETQYF. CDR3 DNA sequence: TGTGCCAGCAGTTATAGGGCAGGGGGCCGGCAAGAGACCCAGTACTTC.

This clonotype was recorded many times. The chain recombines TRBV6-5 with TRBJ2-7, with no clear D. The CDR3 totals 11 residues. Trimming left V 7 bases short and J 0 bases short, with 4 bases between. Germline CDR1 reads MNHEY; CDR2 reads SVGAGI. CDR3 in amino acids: CASKSSYEQYF. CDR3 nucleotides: TGTGCCAGCAAAAGCTCCTACGAGCAGTACTTC.

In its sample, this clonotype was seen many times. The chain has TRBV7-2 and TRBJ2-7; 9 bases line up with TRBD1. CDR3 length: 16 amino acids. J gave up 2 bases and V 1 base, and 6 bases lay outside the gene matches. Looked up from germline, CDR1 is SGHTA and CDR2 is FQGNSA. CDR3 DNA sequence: TGTGCCAGCAGCTTAGTAGGGACAGGGTGGGCCTACGAGCAGTACTTC. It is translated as CASSLVGTGWAYEQYF.

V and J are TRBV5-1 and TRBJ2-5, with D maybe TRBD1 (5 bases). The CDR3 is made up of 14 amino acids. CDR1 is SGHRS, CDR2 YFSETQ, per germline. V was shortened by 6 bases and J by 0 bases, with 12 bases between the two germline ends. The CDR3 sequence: CASTPQGYQETQYF. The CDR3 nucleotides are TGCGCCAGCACACCGCAGGGTTACCAAGAGACCCAGTACTTC. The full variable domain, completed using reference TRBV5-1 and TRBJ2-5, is KAGVTQTPRYLIKTRGQQVTLSCSPISGHRSVSWYQQTPGQGLQFLFEYFSETQRNKGNFPGRFSGRQFSNSRSEMNVSTLELGDSALYLCASTPQGYQETQYFGPGTRLLVL.

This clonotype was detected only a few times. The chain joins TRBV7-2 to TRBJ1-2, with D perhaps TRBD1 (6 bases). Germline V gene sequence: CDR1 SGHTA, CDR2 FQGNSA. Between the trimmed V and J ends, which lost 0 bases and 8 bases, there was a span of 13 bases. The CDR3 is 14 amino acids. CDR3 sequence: CASSLASFRGGYTF. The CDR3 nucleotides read TGTGCCAGCAGCTTAGCGAGTTTCAGGGGCGGCTACACCTTC.

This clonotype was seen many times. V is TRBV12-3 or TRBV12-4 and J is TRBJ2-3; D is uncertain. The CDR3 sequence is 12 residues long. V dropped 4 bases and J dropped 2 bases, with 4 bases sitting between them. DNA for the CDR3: TGTGCCAGCAGTTACCTCACAGATACGCAGTATTTT. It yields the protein CASSYLTDTQYF.

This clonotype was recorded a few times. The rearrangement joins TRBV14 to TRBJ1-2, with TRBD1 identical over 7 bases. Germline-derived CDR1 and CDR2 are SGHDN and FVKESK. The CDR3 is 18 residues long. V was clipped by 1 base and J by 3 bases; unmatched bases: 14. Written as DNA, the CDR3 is TGTGCCAGCAGCCAAGTAAGAAGGGGGCTTCGAGTTGACTATGGCTACACCTTC. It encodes CASSQVRRGLRVDYGYTF.

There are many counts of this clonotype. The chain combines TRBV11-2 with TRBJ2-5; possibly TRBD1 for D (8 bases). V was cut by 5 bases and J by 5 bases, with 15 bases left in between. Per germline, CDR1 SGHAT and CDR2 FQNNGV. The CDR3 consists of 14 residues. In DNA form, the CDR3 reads TGTGCCAGCAGCCCACAGGGGGGGAAGGAGACCCAGTACTTC. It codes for CASSPQGGKETQYF.

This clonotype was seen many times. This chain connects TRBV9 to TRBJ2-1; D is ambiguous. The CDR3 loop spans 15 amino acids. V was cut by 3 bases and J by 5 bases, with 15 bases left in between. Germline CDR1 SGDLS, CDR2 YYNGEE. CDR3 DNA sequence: TGTGCCAGCAGCGCCGAACCCTTGATGCACAATGAGCAGTTCTTC. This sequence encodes CASSAEPLMHNEQFF.

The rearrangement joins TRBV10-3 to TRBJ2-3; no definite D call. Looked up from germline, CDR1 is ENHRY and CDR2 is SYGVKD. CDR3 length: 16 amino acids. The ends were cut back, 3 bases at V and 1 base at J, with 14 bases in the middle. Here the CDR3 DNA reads TGTGCCATCAGTGACTCCGGATCTATGCGCACAGATACGCAGTATTTT. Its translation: CAISDSGSMRTDTQYF.

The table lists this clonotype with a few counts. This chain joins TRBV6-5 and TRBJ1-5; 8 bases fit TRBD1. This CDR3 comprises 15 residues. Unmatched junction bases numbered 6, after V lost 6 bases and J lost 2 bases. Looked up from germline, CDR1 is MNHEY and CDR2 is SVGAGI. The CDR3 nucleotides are TGTGCCAGCAGCTTAGACAGGGGAGGCAATCAGCCCCAGCATTTT. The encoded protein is CASSLDRGGNQPQHF.

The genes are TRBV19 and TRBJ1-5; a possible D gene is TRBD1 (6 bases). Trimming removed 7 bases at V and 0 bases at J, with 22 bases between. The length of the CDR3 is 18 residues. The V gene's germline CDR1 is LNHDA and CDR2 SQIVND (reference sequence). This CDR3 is CASKSTHIGGYSNQPQHF. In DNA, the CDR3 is TGTGCCAGTAAGAGCACCCATATAGGGGGATATAGCAATCAGCCCCAGCATTTT.

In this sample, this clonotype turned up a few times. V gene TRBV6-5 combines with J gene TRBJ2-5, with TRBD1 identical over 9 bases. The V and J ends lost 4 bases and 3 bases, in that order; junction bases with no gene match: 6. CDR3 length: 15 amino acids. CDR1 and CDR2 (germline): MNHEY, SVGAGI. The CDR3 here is CASSLTGTGKETQYF. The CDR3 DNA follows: TGTGCCAGCAGTTTAACCGGGACAGGGAAAGAGACCCAGTACTTC.

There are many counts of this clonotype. CDR3 amino acids: CASSRDRSGYNSPLHF. As DNA, the CDR3 is TGTGCCAGTTCCCGGGACAGGAGCGGATATAATTCACCCCTCCACTTT. The chain couples TRBV7-9 to TRBJ1-6, with 8 bases fitting TRBD1. Looked up from germline, CDR1 is SEHNR and CDR2 is FQNEAQ (reference sequence). This CDR3 is 16 amino acids long. Germline trimming cut 9 bases from V and 4 bases from J; bases unmatched to any gene: 11.

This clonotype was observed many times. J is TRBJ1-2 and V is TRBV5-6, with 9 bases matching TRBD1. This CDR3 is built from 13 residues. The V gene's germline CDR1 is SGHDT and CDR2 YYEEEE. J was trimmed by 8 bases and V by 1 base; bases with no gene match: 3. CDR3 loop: CASSLRQGDGYTF. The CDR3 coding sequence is TGTGCCAGCAGCTTGAGACAGGGGGACGGCTACACCTTC. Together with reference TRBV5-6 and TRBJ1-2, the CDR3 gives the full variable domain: DAGVTQSPTHLIKTRGQQVTLRCSPKSGHDTVSWYQQALGQGPQFIFQYYEEEERQRGNFPDRFSGHQFPNYSSELNVNALLLGDSALYLCASSLRQGDGYTFGSGTRLTVV.